This T cell receptor beta chain is drawn from a study of identical twins. MiXCR, applied by TCRdb to the 5' RACE reads, yields one record per CDR3 protein. The sample has 510,000 or so distinct CDR3 sequences, 15% seen once; the top ten hold roughly 0.43%. Study-wide findings and caveats: Within cord blood, abundant beta clonotypes carried fewer insertions, but memory repertoires showed no such trend. Model-predicted out-of-frame TCR alpha sharing fell below observed values in monozygotic twins.

With regard to this clonotype: Its specificity is unknown.

The sample also formed part of further work on yellow fever vaccine responses in identical twins.

Sequencing was performed on CD4+ T cells sorted from blood. This TCR was sampled from a woman under 30 in good health.

CDR3 coding DNA: TGCAGTGCTCCCGGGACAGGGATAAACACTGAAGCTTTCTTT. Translating it yields CSAPGTGINTEAFF. This chain connects TRBV20-1 to TRBJ1-1; TRBD1 matches 9 bases. J lost 2 bases, V lost 5 bases, and 6 bases had no gene match. The CDR3 has 14 amino acids. Per the germline V gene, CDR1 is DFQATT and CDR2 is SNEGSKA (reference sequence).